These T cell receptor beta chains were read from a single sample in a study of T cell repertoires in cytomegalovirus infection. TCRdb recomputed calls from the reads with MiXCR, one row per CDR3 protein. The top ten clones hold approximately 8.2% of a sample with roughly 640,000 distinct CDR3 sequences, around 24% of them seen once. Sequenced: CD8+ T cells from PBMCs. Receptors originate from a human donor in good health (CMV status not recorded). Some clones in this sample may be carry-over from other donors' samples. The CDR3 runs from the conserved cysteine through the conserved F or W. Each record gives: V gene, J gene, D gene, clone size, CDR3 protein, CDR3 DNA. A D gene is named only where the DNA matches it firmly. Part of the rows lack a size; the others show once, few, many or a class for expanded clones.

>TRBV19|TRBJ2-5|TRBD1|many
CASQPTTGGPQETQYF
TGTGCCAGTCAACCGACGACAGGGGGCCCCCAAGAGACCCAGTACTTC
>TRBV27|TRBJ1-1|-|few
CASSSVQENTEAFF
TGTGCCAGCAGTTCAGTACAGGAGAACACTGAAGCTTTCTTT
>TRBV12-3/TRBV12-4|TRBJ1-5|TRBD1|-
CASSFSLGTGNQPQHF
TGTGCCAGCAGTTTCTCCCTCGGGACAGGGAATCAGCCCCAGCATTTT
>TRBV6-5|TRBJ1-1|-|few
CASSYVDSDTEAFF
TGTGCCAGCAGTTACGTTGACAGCGACACTGAAGCTTTCTTT
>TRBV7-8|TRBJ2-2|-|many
CASSLVEGELFF
TGTGCCAGCAGCTTAGTGGAAGGGGAGCTGTTTTTT
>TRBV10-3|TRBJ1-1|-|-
CAISESWEDSGAFF
TGTGCCATCAGTGAGTCGTGGGAGGACAGTGGAGCTTTCTTT
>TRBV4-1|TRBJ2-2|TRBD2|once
CASRPASGGTGELLF
TGCGCCAGCAGACCCGCTAGCGGTGGGACCGGGGAGCTGTTGTTT
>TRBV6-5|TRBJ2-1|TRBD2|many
CASSYSGGRLEQFF
TGTGCCAGCAGTTACAGCGGGGGGCGGTTGGAGCAGTTCTTC
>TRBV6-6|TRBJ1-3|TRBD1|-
CTSSLTGGVGNTIYF
TGTACCAGCAGTTTAACAGGGGGCGTTGGAAACACCATATATTTT
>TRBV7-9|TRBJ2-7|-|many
CASSPGTLDYEQYF
TGTGCCAGCAGCCCTGGGACGTTGGACTACGAGCAGTACTTC
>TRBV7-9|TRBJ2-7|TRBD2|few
CASSRDYDYEQYF
TGTGCCAGCAGCAGGGACTACGACTACGAGCAGTACTTC
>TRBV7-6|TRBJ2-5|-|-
CASSPQGSGETQYF
TGTGCCAGCAGCCCCCAGGGGTCGGGAGAGACCCAGTACTTC
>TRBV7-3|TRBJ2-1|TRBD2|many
CASSFLAGGSWEQFF
TGTGCCAGCAGCTTCCTAGCGGGGGGCTCATGGGAGCAGTTCTTC
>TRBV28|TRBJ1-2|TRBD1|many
CASSLGDSAYYGYTF
TGTGCCAGCAGTTTAGGGGACAGTGCCTACTATGGCTACACCTTC
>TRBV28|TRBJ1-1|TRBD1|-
CASSLANRGHLMNTEAFF
TGTGCCAGCAGTTTGGCGAACAGGGGGCATCTTATGAACACTGAAGCTTTCTTT
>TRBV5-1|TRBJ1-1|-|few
CASSLGRLTEAFF
TGCGCCAGCAGCTTGGGACGGTTGACTGAAGCTTTCTTT
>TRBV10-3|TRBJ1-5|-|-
CAISESNSDGNQPQHF
TGTGCCATCAGTGAGTCCAACTCCGATGGCAATCAGCCCCAGCATTTT
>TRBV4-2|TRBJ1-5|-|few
CASSQDGVDGNQPQHF
TGTGCCAGCAGCCAAGATGGGGTAGATGGTAATCAGCCCCAGCATTTT
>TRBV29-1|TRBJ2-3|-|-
CSVEEPGTDTQYF
TGCAGCGTTGAAGAGCCCGGGACAGATACGCAGTATTTT
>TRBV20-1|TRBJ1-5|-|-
CSAVVSRASNQPQHF
TGCAGTGCTGTCGTTTCGCGGGCAAGCAATCAGCCCCAGCATTTT
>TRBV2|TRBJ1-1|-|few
CASPRAAEAFF
TGTGCCAGCCCACGGGCTGCTGAAGCTTTCTTT
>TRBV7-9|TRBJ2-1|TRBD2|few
CASSSSTSGGSYNEQFF
TGTGCCAGCAGCTCATCTACTAGCGGGGGATCTTACAATGAGCAGTTCTTC
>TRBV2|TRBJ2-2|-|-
CASSERRVPSGELFF
TGTGCCAGCAGTGAGAGACGGGTACCGTCCGGGGAGCTGTTTTTT
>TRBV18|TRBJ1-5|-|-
CASSPDRGERSNQPQHF
TGTGCCAGCTCACCGGATAGAGGAGAAAGAAGCAATCAGCCCCAGCATTTT
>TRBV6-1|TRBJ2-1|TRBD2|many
CASSEEEAGGDEQFF
TGTGCCAGCAGTGAAGAGGAAGCGGGGGGCGATGAGCAGTTCTTC
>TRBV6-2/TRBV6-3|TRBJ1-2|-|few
CASSYVSYGYTF
TGTGCCAGCAGTTATGTTTCCTATGGCTACACCTTC
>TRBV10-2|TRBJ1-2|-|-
CASSDGTPPHGYTF
TGCGCCAGCTCGGACGGTACACCGCCACATGGCTACACCTTC
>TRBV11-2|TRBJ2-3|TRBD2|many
CASSPLAGGPTDTQYF
TGTGCCAGCAGCCCCTTGGCGGGGGGGCCAACAGATACGCAGTATTTT
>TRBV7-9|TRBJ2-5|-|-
CASSSPGPHQETQYF
TGTGCCAGCAGCTCACCCGGCCCACACCAAGAGACCCAGTACTTC
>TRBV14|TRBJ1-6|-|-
CASSQDWRVNSPLHF
TGTGCCAGCAGCCAAGATTGGCGGGTTAATTCACCCCTCCACTTT
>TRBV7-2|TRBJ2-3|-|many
CASSPAGLASTDTQYF
TGTGCCAGCAGCCCCGCCGGCTTGGCTAGCACAGATACGCAGTATTTT
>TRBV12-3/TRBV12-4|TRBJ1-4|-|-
CASTRLSGTNEKLFF
TGTGCCAGCACCCGGCTTAGTGGAACTAATGAAAAACTGTTTTTT
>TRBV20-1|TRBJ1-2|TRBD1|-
CSATETAGGLGYGYTF
TGCAGTGCTACCGAAACCGCAGGGGGGCTCGGCTATGGCTACACCTTC
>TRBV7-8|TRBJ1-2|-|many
CASSLDRSGPDIAYTF
TGTGCCAGCAGCTTAGACCGCTCGGGCCCCGATATTGCCTACACCTTC
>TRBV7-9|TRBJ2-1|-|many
CASSLVLYEQFF
TGTGCCAGCAGCTTAGTACTTTATGAGCAGTTCTTC
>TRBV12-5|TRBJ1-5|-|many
CASGFGTDGSNQPQHF
TGTGCTAGTGGATTTGGTACGGACGGTAGCAATCAGCCCCAGCATTTT
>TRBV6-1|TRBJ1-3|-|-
CASSEARDTAAGNTIYF
TGTGCCAGCAGTGAAGCGAGGGACACGGCCGCAGGAAACACCATATATTTT
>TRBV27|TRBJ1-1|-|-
CASSPLPVNTEAFF
TGTGCCAGCAGTCCCCTACCAGTGAACACTGAAGCTTTCTTT
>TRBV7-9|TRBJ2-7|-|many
CASSFVLSGGHEQYF
TGTGCCAGCAGCTTTGTCCTCTCGGGTGGCCACGAGCAGTACTTC
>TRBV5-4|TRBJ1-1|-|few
CASSFGRSNTEAFF
TGTGCCAGCAGCTTTGGGAGGTCGAACACTGAAGCTTTCTTT
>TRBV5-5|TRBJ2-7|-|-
CASSLEGDPYEQYF
TGTGCCAGCAGCTTGGAAGGGGACCCCTACGAGCAGTACTTC
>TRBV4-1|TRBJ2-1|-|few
CASSQETNYNEQFF
TGCGCCAGCAGCCAAGAGACCAATTACAATGAGCAGTTCTTC
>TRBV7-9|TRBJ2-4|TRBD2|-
CASSGILLAGGPKNIQYF
TGTGCCAGCAGCGGGATCCTACTAGCGGGGGGGCCCAAAAACATTCAGTACTTC
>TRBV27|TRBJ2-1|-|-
CASSWRRYNEQFF
TGTGCCAGCAGCTGGCGGAGATACAATGAGCAGTTCTTC
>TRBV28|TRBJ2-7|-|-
CVAKRGPTSYEQYF
TGTGTCGCCAAACGGGGCCCCACATCCTACGAGCAGTACTTC
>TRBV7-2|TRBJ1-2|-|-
CASSFHRQDGMFGYTF
TGTGCCAGCAGCTTTCATCGACAGGACGGGATGTTTGGCTACACCTTC
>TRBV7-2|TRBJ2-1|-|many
CASSPLGGGNEQFF
TGTGCCAGCAGCCCCCTCGGGGGTGGCAATGAGCAGTTCTTC
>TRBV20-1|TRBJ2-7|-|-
CSAREEPYEQYF
TGCAGTGCTAGAGAGGAACCCTACGAGCAGTACTTC
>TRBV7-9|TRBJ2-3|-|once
CASSLASLDTSSDTQYF
TGTGCCAGCAGCTTAGCTTCTTTGGATACTAGTAGCGATACGCAGTATTTT
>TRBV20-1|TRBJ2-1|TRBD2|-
CSALLSGGERLNEQFF
TGCAGTGCGCTCCTCAGCGGGGGGGAACGTCTCAATGAGCAGTTCTTC
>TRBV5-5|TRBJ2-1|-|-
CASSRGPPGYNEQFF
TGTGCCAGCAGCCGCGGGCCACCCGGATACAATGAGCAGTTCTTC
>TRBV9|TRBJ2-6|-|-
CASSVSASGANVLTF
TGTGCCAGCAGCGTATCGGCCTCTGGGGCCAACGTCCTGACTTTC
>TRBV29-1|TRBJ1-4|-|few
CSVGWELEKLFF
TGCAGCGTTGGGTGGGAGCTTGAAAAACTGTTTTTT
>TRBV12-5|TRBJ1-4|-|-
CASGLGGNEKLFF
TGTGCTAGTGGTTTGGGGGGAAATGAAAAACTGTTTTTT
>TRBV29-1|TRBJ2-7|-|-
CSVEGSTSYEQYF
TGCAGCGTTGAGGGGAGCACGTCCTACGAGCAGTACTTC
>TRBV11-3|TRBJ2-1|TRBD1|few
CASSNRGAGYNEQFF
TGTGCCAGCAGTAACAGGGGGGCTGGCTACAATGAGCAGTTCTTC
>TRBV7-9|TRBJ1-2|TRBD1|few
CASSLAGTDSYTF
TGTGCCAGCAGCTTAGCCGGGACAGACAGCTACACCTTC
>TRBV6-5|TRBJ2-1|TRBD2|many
CASSYSPGLAGGFIHNEQFF
TGTGCCAGCAGTTACTCACCGGGACTAGCGGGGGGGTTTATTCACAATGAGCAGTTCTTC
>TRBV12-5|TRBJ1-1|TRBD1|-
CASGLTGEVLNTEAFF
TGTGCTAGTGGTTTGACAGGGGAGGTTTTGAACACTGAAGCTTTCTTT
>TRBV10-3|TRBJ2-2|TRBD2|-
CAISGLAGGSTGELFF
TGTGCCATCAGTGGACTAGCGGGGGGATCAACCGGGGAGCTGTTTTTT